The entry below describes one T cell receptor beta chain. V trimming: 0 bases; J trimming: 7 bases; junction bases outside the gene matches: 13. The germline gives CDR1 SGHVS, CDR2 FQNEAQ. The CDR3 consists of 18 residues. Method: immunoSEQ multiplex PCR; TCRdb's copy keeps in-frame clones and lacks some. The sample consists of 70,000 to 85,000 clones, 86% of them appearing once. These data are taken from a study of blood T cell repertoires in COVID-19. This clonotype was sampled from an elderly woman in a cohort sampled during active or convalescent COVID-19. Material: peripheral blood. This chain connects TRBV7-8 to TRBJ2-1, with 9 bases that match TRBD2. Here the CDR3 reads CASSLARRGREGRNEQFF. In DNA form, the CDR3 reads TGTGCCAGCAGCTTAGCGAGAAGAGGGCGGGAGGGGCGTAATGAGCAGTTCTTC.